This T cell receptor (beta chain) originates from a study of blood T cell repertoires in COVID-19. V lost 8 bases and J lost 2, with 12 bases in between. The CDR3 covers 13 residues. Some clones are missing from TCRdb's copy, which holds only in-frame ones; the method was immunoSEQ multiplex PCR. The sample shows 130,000 to 150,000 clones, 70% to 85% of them seen only once. The chain employs TRBV12-3 or TRBV12-4 and TRBJ1-1; tentative D call: TRBD1 (6 bases). The sample consisted of peripheral blood. This sequence was found in a woman in her fifties or sixties in a cohort sampled during active or convalescent COVID-19. CDR3 amino acids: CASEWGHNTEAFF. As DNA, the CDR3 is TGTGCCAGCGAATGGGGGCACAACACTGAAGCTTTCTTT.